The 23 T cell receptor beta chains below come from one sample, sequenced in a study of OX40 agonist ivuxolimab in advanced cancers. The library was produced with the immunoSEQ multiplex PCR assay. Imported from immuneACCESS, the table was reduced by TCRdb to in-frame sequences with V and J called. These copies leave out some clones; in studies compared against another copy, an unresolved V gene accounts for under half, and the cause of the remainder is not known. This sample has tens of thousands of clones in its table, and roughly four fifths of those were observed once. Nearly 0.7% of the sample is in the top ten clones. The sample consisted of CD4+ or CD8+ T cells sorted from blood, taken in a trial of the OX40 agonist ivuxolimab. The origin of the receptors is an adult with an advanced solid tumor such as melanoma, head and neck, liver or kidney cancer.

The chain recombines TRBV11-2 with TRBJ2-3; weak D call: TRBD2 (7 bases). The V gene's germline CDR1 is SGHAT and CDR2 FQNNGV. This CDR3 spans 14 amino acids. V was clipped by 3 bases and J by 4 bases, with 11 bases between them. This CDR3 is CASSLGGGPDTQYF. The CDR3 nucleotides read TGTGCCAGCAGCTTGGGGGGGGGCCCAGATACGCAGTATTTT.

The chain employs TRBV11-2 and TRBJ1-3; no clear D. From germline, CDR1 is SGHAT and CDR2 FQNNGV. V lost 5 bases and J lost 0, with 11 bases in between. CDR3 length: 15 residues. Written as DNA, the CDR3 is TGTGCCAGCAGCCCCAGCCTTCTCTCTGGAAACACCATATATTTT. It encodes CASSPSLLSGNTIYF.

There are a few counts of this clone. This chain uses TRBV29-1 with TRBJ2-5, with D uncertain. This CDR3 contains 13 residues. V was clipped by 4 bases and J by 4 bases, with 13 bases between them. Germline CDR1 SQVTM, CDR2 ANQGSEA. Written as DNA, the CDR3 is TGCAGCGTTGCGACGGCTTCCCCAGAGACCCAGTACTTC. Protein sequence: CSVATASPETQYF.

The chain uses TRBV6-1 and TRBJ1-6; D call uncertain. This CDR3 spans 12 amino acids. Trimming stripped 7 bases from V and 10 bases from J, with 11 bases between. Germline CDR1 MNHNS, CDR2 SASEGT. This CDR3 is CASNRLESPLHF. The DNA of the CDR3 is TGTGCCAGCAATCGACTTGAGTCACCCCTCCACTTT.

J is TRBJ2-3 and V is TRBV9; D remains ambiguous. Germline loops: CDR1 SGDLS, CDR2 YYNGEE. CDR3 size: 14 residues. V lost 0 bases, J lost 2 bases, and 7 bases lay in between. The CDR3 protein is CASSVGRYTDTQYF. The CDR3 DNA sequence: TGTGCCAGCAGCGTAGGGCGATACACAGATACGCAGTATTTT.

This clone was observed once. The chain combines TRBV5-1 with TRBJ1-2, with 11 bases lining up with TRBD1. V trimming: 4 bases; J trimming: 8 bases; junction bases outside the gene matches: 10. This CDR3 region has 15 residues. Germline CDR1 is SGHRS and CDR2 is YFSETQ. CDR3: CASSEVDRGPEGYTF. CDR3 in DNA: TGCGCCAGCAGCGAAGTGGACAGGGGGCCGGAGGGCTACACCTTC.

This clone is a singleton in its sample. This chain links TRBV19 with TRBJ1-4, with no clear D. The germline gives CDR1 LNHDA, CDR2 SQIVND (reference sequence). CDR3 size: 16 residues. V was pared by 0 bases and J by 0 bases, with 8 bases between. The CDR3 loop is CASSIDGVSTNEKLFF. Written as DNA, the CDR3 is TGTGCCAGTAGTATAGATGGGGTATCAACTAATGAAAAACTGTTTTTT.

This sequence joins TRBV28 and TRBJ1-1, with D unresolved. This CDR3 has 11 amino acids. Trimming took 5 bases from V and 2 from J, leaving 3 bases between them. Germline CDR1 MDHEN, CDR2 SYDVKM. The CDR3 loop reads CASSVNTEAFF. CDR3 DNA sequence: TGTGCCAGCAGTGTAAACACTGAAGCTTTCTTT.

The chain carries TRBV5-1 and TRBJ1-6; a weak D match, TRBD1 (5 bases). V was cut by 0 bases and J by 5 bases, with 6 bases left in between. The CDR3 runs 14 residues. Germline V lookup: CDR1 SGHRS, CDR2 YFSETQ. The CDR3 is CASSLDRNNSPLHF. CDR3 coding DNA: TGCGCCAGCAGCTTGGACAGGAATAATTCACCCCTCCACTTT.

V is TRBV7-3 and J is TRBJ2-1; D call uncertain. The germline V and J ends were trimmed by 2 bases and 4 bases, with 9 bases remaining between them. CDR3 length equals 14 residues. Germline V CDR1 and CDR2: SGHTA, FQGTGA. The CDR3 sequence: CASSLGQEYNEQFF. The CDR3 region has the DNA TGTGCCAGCAGCTTAGGGCAGGAGTACAATGAGCAGTTCTTC. The whole variable domain, remainder taken from reference TRBV7-3 and TRBJ2-1, is GAGVSQTPSNKVTEKGKYVELRCDPISGHTALYWYRQSLGQGPEFLIYFQGTGAADDSGLPNDRFFAVRPEGSVSTLKIQRTERGDSAVYLCASSLGQEYNEQFFGPGTRLTVL.

The J gene is TRBJ2-5, the V gene TRBV2; possible D gene TRBD2, 5 bases. The germline gives CDR1 SNHLY, CDR2 FYNNEI. With 10 bases removed from V and 2 bases from J, the gap between germline ends came to 17 bases. The CDR3 consists of 14 residues. CDR3 sequence reads: CATKTDSYQETQYF. The DNA of the CDR3 is TGTGCCACCAAAACGGACTCCTATCAAGAGACCCAGTACTTC.

This clone has more than one count but fewer than ten. This chain uses TRBV9 with TRBJ1-2, with D tentatively TRBD1 (5 bases). CDR3 size: 13 residues. Germline V gene sequence: CDR1 SGDLS, CDR2 YYNGEE. The V gene lost 2 bases and the J gene lost 6 bases, with 11 bases spanning the gap. Here the CDR3 reads CASSVTGLHGYTF. The DNA for the CDR3 is TGTGCCAGCAGCGTTACAGGATTGCATGGCTACACCTTC.

The chain combines TRBV7-8 with TRBJ2-7; unclear D gene. V lost 1 base to trimming and J lost 6 bases, with 10 bases between them. CDR3 length: 13 amino acids. The V gene's germline CDR1 is SGHVS and CDR2 FQNEAQ. CDR3 region: CASSLGWQAEQYF. As DNA, the CDR3 is TGTGCCAGCAGCTTAGGGTGGCAGGCCGAGCAGTACTTC.

V is TRBV4-1 and J is TRBJ2-7; 13 bases align to TRBD2. This CDR3 region has 16 residues. Germline lookup yields CDR1 MGHRA and CDR2 YSYEKL. V was clipped by 3 bases and J by 0 bases; unmatched bases: 2. CDR3 coding DNA: TGCGCCAGCAGCCAGGGACTAGCGGGGATCTCCTACGAGCAGTACTTC. Protein sequence: CASSQGLAGISYEQYF.

This rearrangement joins TRBV5-4 to TRBJ2-1; 14 bases match TRBD2. Germline values: CDR1 SGHNT, CDR2 YYREEE (reference sequence). CDR3 length: 15 amino acids. The J segment lost 6 bases and the V segment lost 4 bases, leaving 3 bases of the junction unmatched. Here the CDR3 reads CASSRGTSGGNEQFF. CDR3 nucleotide sequence: TGTGCCAGCAGCAGGGGGACTAGCGGGGGCAATGAGCAGTTCTTC.

This clone was picked up one time. The chain joins TRBV6-6 to TRBJ1-2; no clear D gene. CDR3 length: 14 amino acids. Germline lookup yields CDR1 MNHNY and CDR2 SVGAGI (reference sequence). V was clipped by 0 bases and J by 0 bases, with 5 bases between them. The CDR3 DNA follows: TGTGCCAGCAGTTACTCTGGAGCTAACTATGGCTACACCTTC. Protein product: CASSYSGANYGYTF.

The chain links TRBV6-1 to TRBJ1-2; D possibly corresponds to TRBD1 (6 bases). The CDR3 length is 14 residues. The germline CDR1 and CDR2 sequences are MNHNS and SASEGT. Trimming pared 7 bases from V and 4 bases from J, leaving 16 bases between. As DNA, the CDR3 is TGTGCCAGCATAATCGGGGGACAAGTCTATGGCTACACCTTC. This sequence encodes CASIIGGQVYGYTF.

V and J are TRBV27 and TRBJ2-7; no reliable D call. This CDR3 is 15 amino acids long. CDR1 and CDR2 from the germline V gene are MNHEY and SMNVEV (reference sequence). Trimming stripped 0 bases from V and 2 bases from J, with 11 bases between. CDR3 bases: TGTGCCAGCAGTTTATCCTCCAGGCATCCCTACGAGCAGTACTTC. This gives the protein CASSLSSRHPYEQYF.

This clone was seen once. This rearrangement joins TRBV18 to TRBJ2-2, with D perhaps TRBD1 or TRBD2 (5 bases each). Trimming left V 5 bases short and J 7 bases short, with 17 bases between. Per germline, CDR1 KGHSH and CDR2 LQKENI. The CDR3 covers 15 residues. This CDR3 reads CASSYDSERGGELFF. CDR3 in DNA: TGTGCCAGCTCATACGACAGCGAACGGGGCGGGGAGCTGTTTTTT.

The genes are TRBV5-1 and TRBJ1-1; D is possibly TRBD1 (5 bases). V lost 2 bases and J 6 bases, leaving 11 bases between the germline ends. CDR1 is SGHRS and CDR2 is YFSETQ in the germline V gene. CDR3 length equals 13 residues. CDR3 in amino acids: CASSFSQGPEAFF. CDR3 in DNA: TGCGCCAGCAGCTTCTCTCAGGGTCCTGAAGCTTTCTTT.

The chain links TRBV11-3 to TRBJ2-5; D is tentatively TRBD1 or TRBD2 (6 bases each). The length of the CDR3 is 13 residues. V lost 4 bases, J lost 9 bases, and 15 bases lay in between. Per the germline V gene, CDR1 is SGHNT and CDR2 is YENEEA. CDR3 amino acids: CASSSTRRGAQYF. In DNA form, the CDR3 reads TGTGCCAGCAGCTCCACCCGGAGGGGGGCCCAGTACTTC.

The chain recombines TRBV27 with TRBJ2-2, with 7 bases fitting TRBD1. Per germline, CDR1 MNHEY and CDR2 SMNVEV (reference sequence). The ends lost 3 bases at V and 0 bases at J; junction bases unmatched: 4. The CDR3 consists of 16 residues. Written as DNA, the CDR3 is TGTGCCAGCAGTTTCTCCGGGACAGCGAACACCGGGGAGCTGTTTTTT. This gives the protein CASSFSGTANTGELFF.

This chain links TRBV6-5 with TRBJ1-1; TRBD1 is a possible D gene (5 bases). The V and J ends lost 2 bases and 5 bases respectively, with 12 bases between them. CDR1 MNHEY and CDR2 SVGAGI come from the germline V gene. The CDR3 contains 14 residues. In DNA, the CDR3 is TGTGCCAGCAGTTACGGCAGGGAAGGGACTGAAGCTTTCTTT. It is translated as CASSYGREGTEAFF.